Listed below are T cell receptor beta chains from one sample, sequenced in a study of T cell changes during pregnancy in multiple sclerosis. The protocol was immunoSEQ multiplex PCR, while the TCRdb copy is restricted to in-frame clones and leaves out a portion. The sample contains 56,000 or so clones, approximately 91% of which appear only once. The source was CD4+ T cells from peripheral blood mononuclear cells, collected in the third trimester of pregnancy. These receptors were taken from a female donor with multiple sclerosis, enrolled in a pregnancy study. The CDR3 runs from the conserved cysteine through the conserved F or W. A D gene is named only where the DNA matches it firmly. Expanded clones are given a class, and other clones once, few, many or no size at all.

v_call,d_call,clone_size,j_call,cdr3_nt,cdr3_aa
TRBV30,.,few,TRBJ1-1,TGTGCCTGGATCGGTTCGATTGAAGCTTTCTTT,CAWIGSIEAFF
TRBV7-9,TRBD1,.,TRBJ1-1,TGTGCCAGCAGCGGACAGGGGAGGTTAACTGAAGCTTTCTTT,CASSGQGRLTEAFF
TRBV7-3,TRBD1,.,TRBJ1-1,TGTGCCAGCCAAGGCCGGGACAGGGAAGCTTTCTTT,CASQGRDREAFF
TRBV9,.,many,TRBJ2-2,TGTGCCAGCAGCGGAACAGGGGGGGACACCGGGGAGCTGTTTTTT,CASSGTGGDTGELFF
TRBV7-9,.,.,TRBJ2-7,TGTGCCAGCAGCTTATTCACAGGGTGGGACGAGCAGTACTTC,CASSLFTGWDEQYF
TRBV27,TRBD1,.,TRBJ1-2,TGTGCCAGCAGGCGGAAAGCAGGGGGCTCTAACTATGGCTACACCTTC,CASRRKAGGSNYGYTF
TRBV29-1,.,.,TRBJ1-4,TGCAGCGTTGCGTTTAACAGGGTTGGGATGGGAGAAAAACTGTTTTTT,CSVAFNRVGMGEKLFF
TRBV5-1,TRBD1,.,TRBJ2-3,TGCGCCAGCAGCTTGGGAGGGCCCGGGACAGGCACAGATACGCAGTATTTT,CASSLGGPGTGTDTQYF
TRBV7-9,TRBD1,.,TRBJ2-5,TGTGCCAGCACCACCCGGACAGGACAAGAGACCCAGTACTTC,CASTTRTGQETQYF
TRBV5-1,TRBD1,.,TRBJ2-5,TGCGCCAGCAGCCTAAGTCGCCTAACGGACAGGGGAAGGACCCAGTACTTC,CASSLSRLTDRGRTQYF
TRBV7-9,.,.,TRBJ1-4,TGTGCCAGCAGCTTATTCAGGGGCCCCAATCAAAAACTGTTTTTT,CASSLFRGPNQKLFF
TRBV19,.,.,TRBJ1-3,TGTGCCAGTAGTATAGGTATAGGCCGCCGGGGTGGAAACACCATATATTTT,CASSIGIGRRGGNTIYF
TRBV7-3,.,.,TRBJ1-5,TGTGCCAGCAGCTTAGCCCCGTACGGGCAGCCCCAGCATTTT,CASSLAPYGQPQHF
TRBV7-7,.,.,TRBJ2-3,TGTGCCAGCAGCTTAGAAGGGGGAACCACAGATACGCAGTATTTT,CASSLEGGTTDTQYF
TRBV19,.,.,TRBJ2-7,TGTGCCAGTAGTTGGGGGGATACGGCCGAGCAGTACTTC,CASSWGDTAEQYF
TRBV6-5,.,.,TRBJ1-1,TGTGCCAGCAGTTACGATGAAGATAGAGAAGCTTTCTTT,CASSYDEDREAFF
TRBV20-1,.,.,TRBJ1-1,TGCAGTGCTAGAGGGGAGGGTCTAGCTTTCTTT,CSARGEGLAFF
TRBV6-5,.,.,TRBJ1-2,TGTGCCAGCAGTTCCCCCGGAATGCGCGGGCTCTATGGCTACACCTTC,CASSSPGMRGLYGYTF
TRBV19,TRBD2,.,TRBJ2-1,TGTGCCAGTAGTGTCCTAGCGGCCGACTTGGGAAATGAGCAGTTCTTC,CASSVLAADLGNEQFF
TRBV5-4,.,once,TRBJ1-3,TGTGCCAGTTTTGGGGCTGAAGATGGAAACACCATATATTTT,CASFGAEDGNTIYF
TRBV6-5,TRBD1,once,TRBJ2-1,TGTGCCAGCGGGACAGGGGACAATGAGCAGTTCTTC,CASGTGDNEQFF
TRBV19,TRBD1,.,TRBJ1-5,TGTGCCAGTAGTACGTTTCCGGGACAGGTGTGGGGAGGTGGCAATCAGCCCCAGCATTTT,CASSTFPGQVWGGGNQPQHF
TRBV2,.,once,TRBJ2-7,TGTGCCAGCGTATCACAGGGTCCGATCTACGAGCAGTACTTC,CASVSQGPIYEQYF
TRBV5-1,.,.,TRBJ2-2,TGCGCCAGCAGGCGTGCTAAGGACACTCGGGCCGGGGAGCTGTTTTTT,CASRRAKDTRAGELFF
TRBV6-1,.,.,TRBJ1-1,TGTGCCATCCACGATCCACAGGGCCCGAACACTGAAGCTTTCTTT,CAIHDPQGPNTEAFF
TRBV6-5,.,.,TRBJ1-1,TGTGCCAGCAGTTACTGGGGGCGCGAGAACACTGAAGCTTTCTTT,CASSYWGRENTEAFF
TRBV28,.,.,TRBJ1-2,TGTGCCAGCAGTCCAACCGGGGGTGGCTACACCTTC,CASSPTGGGYTF
TRBV9,.,.,TRBJ2-6,TGTGCCAGCAGCGTAGGAGGACTCATCTCTGGGGCCAACGTCCTGACTTTC,CASSVGGLISGANVLTF